This T cell receptor (beta chain) was observed in a study of CD8+ T cells in alopecia areata. Sequencing templates came from extracted RNA that was reverse transcribed into cDNA. Sequencing used immunoSEQ multiplex PCR; TCRdb keeps in-frame clones, though not all of them. The sample has about 210,000 clones, around 65% seen once. As to treatment: oral pan-JAK inhibitor, 5-10 mg twice daily. The specimen comprised CD4+ T cells sorted from blood, sampled at week 4, from a patient treated with tofacitinib. This clonotype was obtained from a human donor with alopecia areata.

The CDR3 region has the DNA TGTGCCATCAGTGGAGTGGGGGATACGCAGTATTTT. It translates to CAISGVGDTQYF. The chain uses TRBV10-3 and TRBJ2-3; no firm D call. The CDR3 contains 12 residues. Trimming left V 4 bases short and J 6 bases short, with 8 bases between. In germline, CDR1 is ENHRY, CDR2 SYGVKD.